This TCR beta chain was documented in a study of CD8 T cells in Susac syndrome (dated by TCRdb to between 2018 and 2021). With respect to the entire study: Among the sequenced Susac syndrome patients, five or six had clinically active disease and under 10 were in clinical remission. At the time of blood withdrawal, Susac syndrome patients were either therapy-naive, taking corticosteroids (with some also receiving IVIg), or on IVIg alone. The study used repertoire sequencing to test whether antigen drove CD8+ T cell activation and differentiation in Susac syndrome. Clonality of the CD8+ T cell repertoire was compared between eleven to twelve healthy donors, about 14 Susac syndrome patients and around 15 multiple sclerosis patients.

A note on this clonotype: Its recognized antigen is unknown. Base qualities are not recorded, but no much larger clone differs from it by a single base.

Peripheral blood CD8+ and CD4+ T cells from healthy donors, Susac syndrome patients and multiple sclerosis patients were profiled by high-throughput TCR beta sequencing. Recently defined diagnostic criteria for definite or probable disease were met by the Susac syndrome patients. Bulk CD8+ and CD4+ T cells were purified by magnetic negative isolation, while CD8+ TEMRA cells were enriched using FACS. Blood was drawn into EDTA tubes, processed within 24 hours, and PBMCs were isolated by density gradient centrifugation. PBMCs destined for TCR sequencing were cryopreserved in liquid nitrogen and later thawed in a 37 °C water bath. Purity of sorted or isolated CD4+, CD8+ and CD8+ TEMRA cells was at least 90%. RNA was extracted with the RNeasy kit and about 0.5 to 1 ug was reverse transcribed using random hexamers. The immunoSEQ multiplex PCR assay, covering 54 Vbeta and 13 Jbeta segments, was used to amplify TCR beta CDR3 regions. PCR amplification bias was corrected by using a synthetic template baseline for primer optimization and computational correction. The study's own analysis went as follows. Reads were annotated to V, D and J genes per IMGT and analyzed with immunoSEQ Analyzer, keeping only productive sequences. Clonality was computed as one minus Shannon entropy normalized by log2 of the number of productive unique sequences. For each patient and control, public and private clones were evaluated within the 100 most prevalent clones. Clones were defined as Susac-specific if absent from the healthy and MS cohorts, from 900 to 1,300 published viral clones and from other ImmuneACCESS disease sequences. TCRdb trimmed public reads at Q25 via fastp, called clones via MiXCR and kept in-frame beta chains. CDR3 protein duplicates are merged, each entry listing the most common genes and DNA. The V and J calls here are based on TCRdb, not the publication. The sample table contains tens of thousands of distinct CDR3 sequences; only one count was recorded for around 94% of them. The biggest ten clones account for about 0.5% of the sample.

Overall study outcomes, separate from this receptor: Around 15 and five Susac-specific public clones were found in the total CD8+ and CD8+ TEMRA repertoires, respectively. The number of individuals in the TCR sequencing and HLA analysis was acknowledged as relatively small. Susac syndrome CD8+ repertoires showed clonal expansion, highest in CD8+ TEMRA cells and greater in clinically active than remitting patients.

The germline V gene (reference sequence) supplies CDR1 MNHEY and CDR2 SMNVEV. The CDR3 spans 17 residues, from the cysteine through the phenylalanine. The read is trimmed to its CDR3 DNA, 51 bases read in frame from base 1. Germline trimming: 1 base from V, 1 base from J; junction bases outside gene matches: 8. Sequenced input: CD8+ T cells from PBMCs. This receptor was obtained from a human donor with Susac syndrome. The chain uses TRBV27 and TRBJ2-7; TRBD2 agrees with 9 junctional bases. The CDR3 sequence is CASSLWSSSGVSYEQYF. The DNA sequence is TGTGCCAGCAGTTTATGGTCTTCTAGCGGGGTATCCTACGAGCAGTACTTC.